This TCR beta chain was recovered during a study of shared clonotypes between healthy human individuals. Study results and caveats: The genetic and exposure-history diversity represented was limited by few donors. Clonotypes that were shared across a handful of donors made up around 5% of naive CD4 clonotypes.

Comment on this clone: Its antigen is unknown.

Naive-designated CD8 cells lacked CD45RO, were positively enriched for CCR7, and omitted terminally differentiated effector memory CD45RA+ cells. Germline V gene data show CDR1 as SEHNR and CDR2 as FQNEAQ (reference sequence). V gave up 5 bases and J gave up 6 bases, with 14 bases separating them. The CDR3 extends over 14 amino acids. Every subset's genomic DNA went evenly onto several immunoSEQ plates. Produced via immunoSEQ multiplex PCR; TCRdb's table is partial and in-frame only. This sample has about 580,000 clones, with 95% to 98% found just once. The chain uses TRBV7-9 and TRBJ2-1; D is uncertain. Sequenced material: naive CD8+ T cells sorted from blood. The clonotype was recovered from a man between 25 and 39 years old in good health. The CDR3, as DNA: TGTGCCAGCAGCGTCTCCTTACAAGTCAATGAGCAGTTCTTC. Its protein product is CASSVSLQVNEQFF.